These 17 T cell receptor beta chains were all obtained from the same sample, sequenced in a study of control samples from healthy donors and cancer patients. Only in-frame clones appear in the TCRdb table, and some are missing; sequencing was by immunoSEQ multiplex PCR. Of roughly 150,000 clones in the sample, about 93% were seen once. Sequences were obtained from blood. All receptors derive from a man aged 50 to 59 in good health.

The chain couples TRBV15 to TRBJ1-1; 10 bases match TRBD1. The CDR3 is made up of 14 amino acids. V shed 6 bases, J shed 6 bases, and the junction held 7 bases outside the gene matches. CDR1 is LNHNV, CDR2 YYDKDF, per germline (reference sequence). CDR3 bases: TGTGCCACCAGAAATGGACAGGGGGGCGCTGAAGCTTTCTTT. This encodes CATRNGQGGAEAFF.

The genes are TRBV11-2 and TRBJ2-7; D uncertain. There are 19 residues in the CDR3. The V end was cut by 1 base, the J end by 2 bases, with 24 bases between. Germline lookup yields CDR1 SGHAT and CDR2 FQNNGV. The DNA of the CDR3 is TGTGCCAGCAGCTTAGGAGTCCTTAGGGTGTCAGGAGAAACCTACGAGCAGTACTTC. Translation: CASSLGVLRVSGETYEQYF. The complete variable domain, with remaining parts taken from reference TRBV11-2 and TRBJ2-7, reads EAGVAQSPRYKIIEKRQSVAFWCNPISGHATLYWYQQILGQGPKLLIQFQNNGVVDDSQLPKDRFSAERLKGVDSTLKIQPAKLEDSAVYLCASSLGVLRVSGETYEQYFGPGTRLTVT.

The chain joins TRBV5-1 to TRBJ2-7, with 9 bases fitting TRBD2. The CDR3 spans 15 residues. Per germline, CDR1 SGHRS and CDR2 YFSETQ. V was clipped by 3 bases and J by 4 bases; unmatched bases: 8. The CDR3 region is CASSYRGSGSYEQYF. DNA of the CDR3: TGCGCCAGCAGCTATAGGGGTAGCGGGAGTTACGAGCAGTACTTC.

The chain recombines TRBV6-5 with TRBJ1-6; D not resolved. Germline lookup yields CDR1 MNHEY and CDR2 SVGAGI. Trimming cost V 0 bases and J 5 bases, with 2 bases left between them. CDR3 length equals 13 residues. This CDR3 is CASSYSDNSPLHF. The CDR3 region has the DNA TGTGCCAGCAGTTACTCGGATAATTCACCCCTCCACTTT.

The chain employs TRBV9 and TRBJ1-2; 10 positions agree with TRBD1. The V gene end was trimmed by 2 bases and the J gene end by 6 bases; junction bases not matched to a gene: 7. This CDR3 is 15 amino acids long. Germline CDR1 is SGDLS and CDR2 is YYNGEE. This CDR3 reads CASSVGTGVWNGYTF. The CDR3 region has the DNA TGTGCCAGCAGCGTCGGGACAGGGGTTTGGAATGGCTACACCTTC.

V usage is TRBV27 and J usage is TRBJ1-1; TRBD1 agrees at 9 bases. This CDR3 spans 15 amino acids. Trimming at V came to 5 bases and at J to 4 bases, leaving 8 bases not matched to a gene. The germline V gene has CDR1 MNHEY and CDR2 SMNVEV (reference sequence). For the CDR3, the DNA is TGTGCCAGCAGTATGGACAGGGGACGAGCCACTGAAGCTTTCTTT. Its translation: CASSMDRGRATEAFF.

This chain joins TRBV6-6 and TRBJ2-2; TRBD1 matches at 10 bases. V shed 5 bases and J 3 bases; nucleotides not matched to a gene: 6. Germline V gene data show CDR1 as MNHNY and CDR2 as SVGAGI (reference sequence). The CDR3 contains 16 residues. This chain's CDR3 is CASSRQGALDTGELFF. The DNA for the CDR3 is TGTGCCAGCAGTCGACAGGGGGCATTGGACACCGGGGAGCTGTTTTTT.

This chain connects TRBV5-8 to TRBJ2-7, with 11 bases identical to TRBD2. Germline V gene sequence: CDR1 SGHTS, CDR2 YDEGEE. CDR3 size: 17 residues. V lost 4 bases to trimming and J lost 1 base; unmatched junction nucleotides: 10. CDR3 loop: CASSPARLAGRSYEQYF. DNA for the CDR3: TGTGCCAGCAGCCCCGCCCGACTAGCGGGACGATCCTACGAGCAGTACTTC.

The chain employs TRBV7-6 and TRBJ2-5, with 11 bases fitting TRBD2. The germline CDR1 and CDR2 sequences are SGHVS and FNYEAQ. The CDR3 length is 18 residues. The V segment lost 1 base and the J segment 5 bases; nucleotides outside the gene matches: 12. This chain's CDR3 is CASSLERVAGGRGETQYF. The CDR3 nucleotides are TGTGCCAGCAGCTTAGAACGAGTAGCGGGAGGGCGGGGCGAGACCCAGTACTTC.

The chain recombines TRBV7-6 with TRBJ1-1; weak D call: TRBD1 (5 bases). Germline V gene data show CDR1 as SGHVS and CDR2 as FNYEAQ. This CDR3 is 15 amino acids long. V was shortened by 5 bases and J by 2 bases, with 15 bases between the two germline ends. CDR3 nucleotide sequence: TGTGCCAGCAGCATATCGGGACGGTCCAACACTGAAGCTTTCTTT. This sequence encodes CASSISGRSNTEAFF.

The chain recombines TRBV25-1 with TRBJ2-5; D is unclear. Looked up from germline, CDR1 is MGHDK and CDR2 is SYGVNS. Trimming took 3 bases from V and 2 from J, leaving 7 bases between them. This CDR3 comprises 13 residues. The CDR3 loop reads CASSENTQETQYF. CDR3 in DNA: TGTGCCAGCAGTGAGAACACTCAAGAGACCCAGTACTTC.

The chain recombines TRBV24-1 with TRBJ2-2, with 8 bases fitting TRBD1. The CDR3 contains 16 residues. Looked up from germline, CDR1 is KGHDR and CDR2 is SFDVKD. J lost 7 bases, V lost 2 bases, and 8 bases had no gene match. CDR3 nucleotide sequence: TGTGCCACCAGTGATTCGGGCAGGGGGCTGGGCGGGGAGCTGTTTTTT. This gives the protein CATSDSGRGLGGELFF.

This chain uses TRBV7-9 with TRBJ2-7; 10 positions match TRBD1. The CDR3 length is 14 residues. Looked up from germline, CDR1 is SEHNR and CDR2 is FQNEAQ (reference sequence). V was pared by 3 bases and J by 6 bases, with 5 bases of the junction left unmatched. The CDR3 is CASSLGQGYTEQYF. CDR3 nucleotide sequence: TGTGCCAGCAGCTTGGGACAGGGGTACACCGAGCAGTACTTC.

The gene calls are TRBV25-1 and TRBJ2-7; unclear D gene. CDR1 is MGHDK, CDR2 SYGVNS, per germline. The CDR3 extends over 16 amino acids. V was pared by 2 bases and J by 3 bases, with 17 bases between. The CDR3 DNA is TGTGCCAGCAGTGAAGTTCTTAGAGCCCGATTCTACGAGCAGTACTTC. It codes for CASSEVLRARFYEQYF.

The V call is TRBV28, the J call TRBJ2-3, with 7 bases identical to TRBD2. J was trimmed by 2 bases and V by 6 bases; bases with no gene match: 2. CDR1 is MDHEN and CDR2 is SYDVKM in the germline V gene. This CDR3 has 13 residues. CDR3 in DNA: TGTGCCAGCAGGGGAGGGTACACAGATACGCAGTATTTT. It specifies CASRGGYTDTQYF.

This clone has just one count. The DNA for the CDR3 is TGTGCCATCAGGGGTATGGGGGCGGGGGGTGACACTGAAGCTTTCTTT. Translated, it gives CAIRGMGAGGDTEAFF. V is TRBV10-3 and J is TRBJ1-1, with D perhaps matching TRBD1 (6 bases). This CDR3 has 16 residues. Germline lookup yields CDR1 ENHRY and CDR2 SYGVKD. V gave up 6 bases and J gave up 3 bases, with 20 bases separating them.

Here the CDR3 DNA reads TGTGCCAGCAGTTTATCGAAGGCAGGGGGCGTCTATGGCTACACCTTC. Its translation is CASSLSKAGGVYGYTF. The chain joins TRBV27 to TRBJ1-2, with 8 nucleotides matching TRBD1. CDR1 is MNHEY, CDR2 SMNVEV, per germline (reference sequence). The CDR3 contains 16 residues. V gave up 0 bases and J gave up 4 bases; unmatched junction bases: 7.